The subject of this entry is one T cell receptor (beta chain). Its matching antigen is unknown. Assay used: immunoSEQ multiplex PCR; TCRdb lists only in-frame clones, some missing. The table has tens of thousands of clones, around 89% seen once. As for time point: pretreatment peripheral blood. The data are from a study of PD-L1 blockade in urothelial cancer. Background on the study: Patients commenced intravenous atezolizumab, 1,200 mg every 3 weeks, around 2014. Patients' histories included 0 to 3 prior chemotherapy regimens. Once treatment had started, blood was analyzed at 3 weeks (second dose) and again at 6 weeks.

Study outcomes and limitations: Improved survival was predicted by pretreatment blood TCR clonality below the median.

The length of the CDR3 is 14 residues. Germline V lookup: CDR1 SGHAT, CDR2 FQNNGV. Trimming took 6 bases from V and 4 from J, leaving 15 bases between them. This sample comprised PBMCs, obtained around atezolizumab (anti-PD-L1) treatment. The rearrangement links TRBV11-2 to TRBJ1-1, with no clear D. The TCR comes from a woman of 80 years or more with urothelial cancer. The CDR3 reads CASSPPGRGTEAFF. The CDR3 DNA reads TGTGCCAGCAGTCCTCCCGGCCGGGGCACTGAAGCTTTCTTT.